The next 6 T cell receptor beta chains were all read from a single sample in a study of blood T cell repertoires in COVID-19. Produced via immunoSEQ multiplex PCR; TCRdb's table is partial and in-frame only. The sample has roughly 260,000 clones, more than 65% seen once; the top ten hold approximately 4%. Input material: peripheral blood. The receptors derive from a woman aged 40 to 50 with active or convalescent COVID-19.

The gene calls are TRBV12-3 or TRBV12-4 and TRBJ2-7; 7 nucleotides agree with TRBD1. V was pared by 5 bases and J by 6 bases, with 7 bases of the junction left unmatched. The length of the CDR3 is 13 residues. CDR3 nucleotides: TGTGCCAGCAGTCTGAAACGGACAGGCGAGCAGTACTTC. This encodes CASSLKRTGEQYF.

The CDR3 loop is CAISRQGAQNTEAFF. The CDR3 DNA sequence: TGTGCCATCAGCCGGCAGGGGGCGCAGAACACTGAAGCTTTCTTT. The chain has TRBV10-3 and TRBJ1-1; 8 bases align to TRBD1. Germline CDR1 is ENHRY and CDR2 is SYGVKD. J was trimmed by 1 base and V by 6 bases; bases with no gene match: 7. CDR3 length equals 15 residues.

The V gene is TRBV12-5, the J gene TRBJ2-3; no reliable D call. The CDR3 loop spans 14 amino acids. CDR1 LGHNT and CDR2 FRNRAP come from the germline V gene. The V and J ends lost 1 base and 4 bases respectively, with 9 bases between them. CDR3 sequence reads: CASGLGAIADTQYF. The CDR3 nucleotides are TGTGCTAGTGGTTTGGGGGCTATTGCAGATACGCAGTATTTT.

The V and J genes are TRBV5-6 and TRBJ2-3; tentatively, D is TRBD2 (7 bases). Between the trimmed V and J ends, which lost 0 bases and 0 bases, there was a span of 11 bases. Germline V gene sequence: CDR1 SGHDT, CDR2 YYEEEE. This CDR3 is built from 16 residues. The CDR3 DNA is TGTGCCAGCAGCTTGGTGCGGGGGCGAAGCACAGATACGCAGTATTTT. It translates to CASSLVRGRSTDTQYF.

The sample holds a few counts of this clone. The chain's CDR3 is CASSVKGQHTDTQYF. The CDR3 nucleotides read TGTGCCAGCAGCGTAAAAGGACAGCACACAGATACGCAGTATTTT. The rearrangement uses TRBV9 and TRBJ2-3, with D maybe TRBD1 (6 bases). The germline V gene encodes CDR1 SGDLS and CDR2 YYNGEE. The CDR3 is 15 residues long. V lost 1 base and J 2 bases, leaving 11 bases between the germline ends.

The table lists this clone with a count of one. Other DNA sequences from this sample encode an identical CDR3 as well. The V gene is TRBV5-1, the J gene TRBJ1-5, with D uncertain. This CDR3 is built from 13 residues. V shed 0 bases and J shed 3 bases, with 4 bases lying between them. Germline V gene sequence: CDR1 SGHRS, CDR2 YFSETQ. The CDR3 is CASSLDLNQPQHF. CDR3 bases: TGCGCCAGCAGCTTGGATCTCAATCAGCCCCAGCATTTT.